A single sample gave rise to the 9 T cell receptor beta chains below, sequenced in a study of HIV-infected patients and healthy controls. 500 ng RNA was reverse transcribed with alpha and beta constant-region primers. Each of the alpha and beta chains got its own library through chain-specific third strand synthesis with indices. TCRdb re-analysed the 5' RACE reads in MiXCR, keeping a single row per CDR3 protein. This table holds around 16,000 distinct CDR3 sequences, under 10% found once. Whole blood was used without fractionation, so all unsorted peripheral T cells were included. Sequences were obtained from blood. These receptor sequences come from an adult in good health.

This clonotype was picked up many times. The chain couples TRBV5-1 to TRBJ2-1, with 8 bases that match TRBD2. V lost 0 bases to trimming and J lost 4 bases; unmatched junction nucleotides: 6. Per germline, CDR1 SGHRS and CDR2 YFSETQ. CDR3 length: 16 residues. CDR3 region: CASSLAGGPEYNEQFF. CDR3 DNA sequence: TGCGCCAGCAGCTTGGCGGGAGGGCCCGAGTACAATGAGCAGTTCTTC.

In its sample, this clonotype was seen many times. The chain couples TRBV19 to TRBJ2-6; a possible D gene is TRBD1 (6 bases). V dropped 6 bases and J dropped 1 base, with 10 bases sitting between them. Germline loops: CDR1 LNHDA, CDR2 SQIVND (reference sequence). The CDR3 loop spans 15 amino acids. The DNA of the CDR3 is TGTGCCAGTAGACAACAGGGTTCTGGGGCCAACGTCCTGACTTTC. Translating it yields CASRQQGSGANVLTF.

This clonotype appeared many times. The chain links TRBV9 to TRBJ1-1, with TRBD1 as a possible D gene (5 bases). This CDR3 contains 15 residues. Deletions cut 4 bases from V and 4 bases from J, with 17 bases between. CDR1 and CDR2 from the germline V gene are SGDLS and YYNGEE. CDR3 residues: CASSPSGGVGTEAFF. CDR3 coding DNA: TGTGCCAGCAGCCCTAGTGGGGGAGTCGGCACTGAAGCTTTCTTT.

This clonotype is termed medium-sized (0.01 to 0.1%). V usage is TRBV27 and J usage is TRBJ2-1, with TRBD1 matching over 8 bases. V gave up 6 bases and J gave up 6 bases; unmatched junction bases: 4. The germline V gene has CDR1 MNHEY and CDR2 SMNVEV (reference sequence). CDR3 length: 13 amino acids. The CDR3 protein is CASRTGATNEQFF. The CDR3 coding sequence is TGTGCCAGCAGGACAGGGGCCACCAATGAGCAGTTCTTC.

Note on this clonotype: Compared with germline, one end of the junction differs, possibly owing to a read error. This chain connects TRBV20-1 to TRBJ1-5, with D unresolved. The CDR3 has 15 residues. From germline, CDR1 is DFQATT and CDR2 SNEGSKA (reference sequence). CDR3 protein: CGAKSSSSGNQPQHF. The CDR3, as DNA: TGCGGTGCCAAGTCATCCAGTTCGGGGAATCAGCCCCAGCATTTT.

This clonotype was seen at least ten times. The V call is TRBV6-1, the J call TRBJ2-2; tentative D call: TRBD2 (5 bases). In germline, CDR1 is MNHNS, CDR2 SASEGT. The CDR3 sequence is 14 residues long. Trimming shortened V by 8 bases and J by 5 bases, and 15 bases separated the two germline ends. The CDR3 spells CASGLRKSTGELFF. CDR3 nucleotide sequence: TGTGCCAGCGGACTCCGCAAATCTACCGGGGAGCTGTTTTTT.

This clonotype showed up many times. This rearrangement joins TRBV9 to TRBJ2-5, with 12 bases identical to TRBD2. The germline V gene encodes CDR1 SGDLS and CDR2 YYNGEE. V was clipped by 2 bases and J by 4 bases; unmatched bases: 0. The CDR3 spans 14 residues. CDR3: CASSVGLAGETQYF. In nucleotides, the CDR3 is TGTGCCAGCAGCGTGGGACTAGCGGGAGAGACCCAGTACTTC.

This clonotype is medium-sized (0.01 to 0.1%) in the sample. The chain joins TRBV6-6 to TRBJ2-7, with D perhaps TRBD2 (5 bases). CDR1 MNHNY and CDR2 SVGAGI come from the germline V gene (reference sequence). The ends were cut back, 5 bases at V and 1 base at J, with 9 bases in the middle. The CDR3 consists of 13 residues. The CDR3 region has the DNA TGTGCCAGCAGTAAACGGGATTCCTACGAGCAGTACGTC. Amino acids: CASSKRDSYEQYV.

Ten or more counts support this clonotype. The J gene is TRBJ2-5, the V gene TRBV29-1, with 11 bases lining up with TRBD2. This CDR3 has 17 amino acids. Germline V gene data show CDR1 as SQVTM and CDR2 as ANQGSEA. Losses at the gene ends were 2 bases for V and 7 bases for J; bases not matched to a gene: 15. In DNA form, the CDR3 reads TGCAGCGTTGAAAGTACTACCGGGACTAGCGGTAAAAGGACCCAGTACTTC. As protein: CSVESTTGTSGKRTQYF.